Listed below are T cell receptor beta chains from one sample, sequenced in a study of T cells after yellow fever vaccination. From the 5' RACE reads, TCRdb called clonotypes with MiXCR, one entry per CDR3 protein. The sample comprises 500,000 to 650,000 distinct CDR3 sequences, roughly an eighth of which are singletons, and about 15% rests with the top ten. Sequenced here: PBMCs, sampled on the day of the yellow fever booster vaccination. These receptors all come from a man aged 25 to 40 who received the YFV17D yellow fever vaccine. Both conserved end residues are part of each CDR3. Fields, in order: CDR3 length, D gene, V gene, J gene, clone size, CDR3 protein, CDR3 DNA. D genes are given only for firm matches. Clone size is given for some rows only: seen once, a few or many times, or a class if the clone is expanded.

len: 15; d_gene: NA; v_gene: TRBV5-6; j_gene: TRBJ2-7; abundance: few; CDR3aa: CASSWTASLTYEQYF; CDR3nt: TGTGCCAGCAGCTGGACAGCCAGCCTAACCTACGAGCAGTACTTC
len: 14; d_gene: NA; v_gene: TRBV20-1; j_gene: TRBJ1-4; abundance: few; CDR3aa: CSARMGGGHEKLFF; CDR3nt: TGCAGTGCTAGAATGGGGGGGGGTCATGAAAAACTGTTTTTT
len: 16; d_gene: NA; v_gene: TRBV5-1; j_gene: TRBJ2-6; abundance: many; CDR3aa: CASSSRPGSGANVLTF; CDR3nt: TGCGCCAGCAGCTCGAGGCCGGGGTCTGGGGCCAACGTCCTGACTTTC
len: 15; d_gene: NA; v_gene: TRBV12-3/TRBV12-4; j_gene: TRBJ1-5; abundance: NA; CDR3aa: CASRPGSGGNQPQHF; CDR3nt: TGTGCCAGCAGGCCCGGCTCCGGGGGCAATCAGCCCCAGCATTTT
len: 13; d_gene: NA; v_gene: TRBV7-2; j_gene: TRBJ2-3; abundance: many; CDR3aa: CASSLPSTDTQYF; CDR3nt: TGTGCCAGCAGCTTACCCTCCACAGATACGCAGTATTTT
len: 15; d_gene: NA; v_gene: TRBV18; j_gene: TRBJ2-2; abundance: few; CDR3aa: CASSGPGQSTGELFF; CDR3nt: TGTGCCAGCTCTGGACCGGGACAAAGCACCGGGGAGCTGTTTTTT
len: 19; d_gene: NA; v_gene: TRBV6-4; j_gene: TRBJ1-1; abundance: few; CDR3aa: CASSPSLWDTRPENTEAFF; CDR3nt: TGTGCCAGCAGTCCTTCGCTTTGGGACACTCGACCTGAGAACACTGAAGCTTTCTTT
len: 13; d_gene: NA; v_gene: TRBV7-8; j_gene: TRBJ2-3; abundance: few; CDR3aa: CASSFRDTDTQYF; CDR3nt: TGTGCCAGCAGCTTCCGGGACACCGATACGCAGTATTTT
len: 15; d_gene: TRBD2; v_gene: TRBV7-9; j_gene: TRBJ2-3; abundance: NA; CDR3aa: CASSLLAGDADTQYF; CDR3nt: TGTGCCAGCAGCCTCTTAGCGGGAGACGCAGATACGCAGTATTTT
len: 14; d_gene: TRBD2; v_gene: TRBV19; j_gene: TRBJ2-1; abundance: NA; CDR3aa: CASSMTSGSDEQFF; CDR3nt: TGTGCCAGTAGTATGACTAGCGGGAGCGATGAGCAGTTCTTC
len: 12; d_gene: NA; v_gene: TRBV6-2/TRBV6-3; j_gene: TRBJ1-1; abundance: many; CDR3aa: CASSRVNTEAFF; CDR3nt: TGTGCCAGCAGCAGGGTGAACACTGAAGCTTTCTTT
len: 13; d_gene: NA; v_gene: TRBV27; j_gene: TRBJ2-7; abundance: NA; CDR3aa: CASSLNSPYEQYF; CDR3nt: TGTGCCAGCAGTTTAAACAGCCCCTACGAGCAGTACTTC
len: 15; d_gene: NA; v_gene: TRBV18; j_gene: TRBJ2-3; abundance: once; CDR3aa: CASSLTGLGTDTQYF; CDR3nt: TGTGCCAGCTCACTAACGGGACTTGGCACAGATACGCAGTATTTT
len: 13; d_gene: NA; v_gene: TRBV19; j_gene: TRBJ2-7; abundance: many; CDR3aa: CASSIPGKYEQYF; CDR3nt: TGTGCCAGTAGTATCCCAGGGAAGTACGAGCAGTACTTC
len: 16; d_gene: TRBD1; v_gene: TRBV5-1; j_gene: TRBJ2-7; abundance: few; CDR3aa: CASSRKTGQRLYEQYF; CDR3nt: TGCGCCAGCAGCCGAAAAACGGGACAGAGATTATACGAGCAGTACTTC
len: 13; d_gene: TRBD2; v_gene: TRBV7-9; j_gene: TRBJ2-3; abundance: NA; CDR3aa: CASSLEAGGTQYF; CDR3nt: TGTGCCAGCAGCTTAGAAGCGGGAGGTACGCAGTATTTT
len: 16; d_gene: TRBD1; v_gene: TRBV20-1; j_gene: TRBJ2-3; abundance: few; CDR3aa: CSAISTGRDSTDTQYF; CDR3nt: TGCAGTGCTATATCGACAGGGAGAGATAGCACAGATACGCAGTATTTT
len: 13; d_gene: NA; v_gene: TRBV20-1; j_gene: TRBJ2-5; abundance: NA; CDR3aa: CSAGLFRSETQYF; CDR3nt: TGCAGCGCGGGACTCTTCAGGTCGGAGACCCAGTACTTC
len: 18; d_gene: TRBD2; v_gene: TRBV5-1; j_gene: TRBJ2-1; abundance: NA; CDR3aa: CASSEGLAGGSSYNEQFF; CDR3nt: TGCGCCAGCAGCGAGGGACTAGCGGGGGGTAGCTCCTACAATGAGCAGTTCTTC
len: 14; d_gene: NA; v_gene: TRBV5-6; j_gene: TRBJ2-1; abundance: once; CDR3aa: CARGPGLDYNEQFF; CDR3nt: TGTGCCAGGGGCCCCGGGCTCGACTACAATGAGCAGTTCTTC
len: 16; d_gene: NA; v_gene: TRBV20-1; j_gene: TRBJ2-6; abundance: NA; CDR3aa: CSAPDGIFGGANVLTF; CDR3nt: TGCAGTGCACCCGACGGAATCTTCGGTGGGGCCAACGTCCTGACTTTC
len: 15; d_gene: NA; v_gene: TRBV5-1; j_gene: TRBJ1-1; abundance: NA; CDR3aa: CASSLGGRVNTEAFF; CDR3nt: TGCGCCAGCAGCTTGGGGGGGCGTGTGAACACTGAAGCTTTCTTT
len: 14; d_gene: TRBD2; v_gene: TRBV29-1; j_gene: TRBJ2-3; abundance: NA; CDR3aa: CSVGAGDFRNTQYF; CDR3nt: TGCAGCGTTGGAGCGGGAGACTTTAGGAATACGCAGTATTTT
len: 14; d_gene: NA; v_gene: TRBV20-1; j_gene: TRBJ2-4; abundance: few; CDR3aa: CSARDPRAKNIQYF; CDR3nt: TGCAGTGCTAGAGACCCACGGGCCAAAAACATTCAGTACTTC
len: 14; d_gene: TRBD1; v_gene: TRBV29-1; j_gene: TRBJ1-6; abundance: NA; CDR3aa: CSVQLGQGNSPLHF; CDR3nt: TGCAGCGTACAACTCGGACAGGGAAATTCACCCCTCCACTTT
len: 15; d_gene: NA; v_gene: TRBV19; j_gene: TRBJ1-1; abundance: NA; CDR3aa: CASSILGGADTEAFF; CDR3nt: TGTGCCAGTAGTATACTGGGGGGCGCGGACACTGAAGCTTTCTTT
len: 12; d_gene: NA; v_gene: TRBV20-1; j_gene: TRBJ1-4; abundance: NA; CDR3aa: CSARNDGGKLFF; CDR3nt: TGCAGTGCTAGAAACGATGGCGGGAAACTGTTTTTT
len: 13; d_gene: NA; v_gene: TRBV20-1; j_gene: TRBJ2-1; abundance: NA; CDR3aa: CSAWGMPYNEQFF; CDR3nt: TGCAGTGCTTGGGGAATGCCCTACAATGAGCAGTTCTTC
len: 16; d_gene: TRBD1; v_gene: TRBV7-2; j_gene: TRBJ2-4; abundance: many; CDR3aa: CASSLGARGSKNIQYF; CDR3nt: TGTGCCAGCAGCTTAGGGGCCAGGGGGTCCAAAAACATTCAGTACTTC
len: 12; d_gene: TRBD1; v_gene: TRBV10-2; j_gene: TRBJ2-5; abundance: NA; CDR3aa: CASGQGEGTQYF; CDR3nt: TGCGCCAGTGGACAGGGGGAAGGGACCCAGTACTTC
len: 13; d_gene: NA; v_gene: TRBV20-1; j_gene: TRBJ1-5; abundance: few; CDR3aa: CSASSGGEEPQHF; CDR3nt: TGCAGTGCTAGTTCGGGCGGTGAAGAGCCCCAGCATTTT
len: 15; d_gene: TRBD2; v_gene: TRBV6-2/TRBV6-3; j_gene: TRBJ2-5; abundance: NA; CDR3aa: CASREAGGRRETQYF; CDR3nt: TGTGCCAGCAGAGAGGCGGGAGGCCGGAGGGAGACCCAGTACTTC
len: 14; d_gene: NA; v_gene: TRBV5-1; j_gene: TRBJ2-2; abundance: NA; CDR3aa: CASFGTTNTGELFF; CDR3nt: TGCGCCAGCTTCGGGACAACGAACACCGGGGAGCTGTTTTTT
len: 12; d_gene: TRBD1; v_gene: TRBV29-1; j_gene: TRBJ2-7; abundance: few; CDR3aa: CSVNQGAYEQYF; CDR3nt: TGCAGCGTAAACCAGGGGGCCTACGAGCAGTACTTC
len: 12; d_gene: NA; v_gene: TRBV6-5; j_gene: TRBJ1-2; abundance: NA; CDR3aa: CASSQTFYGYTF; CDR3nt: TGTGCCAGCTCTCAGACCTTCTATGGCTACACCTTC
len: 16; d_gene: TRBD2; v_gene: TRBV5-1; j_gene: TRBJ2-3; abundance: many; CDR3aa: CASSLDSGGTTDTQYF; CDR3nt: TGCGCCAGCAGCTTGGATAGCGGGGGAACGACAGATACGCAGTATTTT
len: 13; d_gene: TRBD1; v_gene: TRBV20-1; j_gene: TRBJ2-5; abundance: few; CDR3aa: CSAPGQDQETQYF; CDR3nt: TGCAGTGCTCCGGGACAGGACCAAGAGACCCAGTACTTC
len: 15; d_gene: NA; v_gene: TRBV27; j_gene: TRBJ2-3; abundance: NA; CDR3aa: CASSFRTTPPDTQYF; CDR3nt: TGTGCCAGCAGCTTTCGTACAACCCCCCCAGATACGCAGTATTTT
len: 14; d_gene: NA; v_gene: TRBV5-1; j_gene: TRBJ2-1; abundance: NA; CDR3aa: CASSLASGYHEQFF; CDR3nt: TGCGCCAGCAGCTTGGCCTCAGGGTACCATGAGCAGTTCTTC
len: 17; d_gene: TRBD2; v_gene: TRBV11-1; j_gene: TRBJ2-7; abundance: NA; CDR3aa: CASSLVTSGSIDYEQYF; CDR3nt: TGTGCCAGCAGCTTAGTAACTAGCGGGAGTATCGACTACGAGCAGTACTTC
len: 13; d_gene: NA; v_gene: TRBV10-3; j_gene: TRBJ2-3; abundance: few; CDR3aa: CAIGRGYTDTQYF; CDR3nt: TGTGCCATCGGAAGGGGATACACAGATACGCAGTATTTT
len: 15; d_gene: TRBD1; v_gene: TRBV12-3/TRBV12-4; j_gene: TRBJ2-5; abundance: few; CDR3aa: CASSSSVTGEETQYF; CDR3nt: TGTGCCAGCAGTTCCAGCGTCACAGGGGAAGAGACCCAGTACTTC
len: 16; d_gene: TRBD2; v_gene: TRBV4-3; j_gene: TRBJ2-3; abundance: few; CDR3aa: CASSQLTGLNSDTQYF; CDR3nt: TGCGCCAGCAGCCAATTAACGGGACTAAACTCAGATACGCAGTATTTT
len: 19; d_gene: TRBD2; v_gene: TRBV6-1; j_gene: TRBJ2-2; abundance: NA; CDR3aa: CASRLSLLTTGGYTGELFF; CDR3nt: TGTGCCAGCAGGCTCTCCCTCTTAACTACGGGAGGGTACACCGGGGAGCTGTTTTTT
len: 16; d_gene: NA; v_gene: TRBV5-6; j_gene: TRBJ2-1; abundance: NA; CDR3aa: CASSLVYESSYNEQFF; CDR3nt: TGTGCCAGCAGCTTGGTATACGAGAGCTCCTACAATGAGCAGTTCTTC
len: 14; d_gene: NA; v_gene: TRBV7-2; j_gene: TRBJ2-2; abundance: NA; CDR3aa: CASSLVASPGELFF; CDR3nt: TGTGCCAGCAGCTTAGTTGCTAGCCCCGGGGAGCTGTTTTTT
len: 13; d_gene: TRBD1; v_gene: TRBV20-1; j_gene: TRBJ1-2; abundance: NA; CDR3aa: CSASVQGFYGYTF; CDR3nt: TGCAGTGCTAGCGTACAGGGGTTCTATGGCTACACCTTC
len: 15; d_gene: TRBD2; v_gene: TRBV4-3; j_gene: TRBJ2-1; abundance: few; CDR3aa: CASSQDSGNYNEQFF; CDR3nt: TGCGCCAGCAGCCAAGATAGCGGGAATTACAATGAGCAGTTCTTC
len: 14; d_gene: NA; v_gene: TRBV7-8; j_gene: TRBJ1-2; abundance: many; CDR3aa: CASSLGQGNYGYTF; CDR3nt: TGTGCCAGCAGCTTAGGGCAGGGTAACTATGGCTACACCTTC
len: 14; d_gene: TRBD1; v_gene: TRBV12-3/TRBV12-4; j_gene: TRBJ1-1; abundance: few; CDR3aa: CASLPGQQNTEAFF; CDR3nt: TGTGCCAGCTTACCGGGACAGCAGAACACTGAAGCTTTCTTT
len: 15; d_gene: TRBD2; v_gene: TRBV29-1; j_gene: TRBJ2-2; abundance: few; CDR3aa: CSVLHSGRNTGELFF; CDR3nt: TGCAGCGTCCTCCATAGCGGGAGGAACACCGGGGAGCTGTTTTTT
len: 13; d_gene: NA; v_gene: TRBV5-4; j_gene: TRBJ2-3; abundance: few; CDR3aa: CASSSRFTDTQYF; CDR3nt: TGTGCCAGCAGCTCAAGATTTACAGATACGCAGTATTTT
len: 15; d_gene: NA; v_gene: TRBV20-1; j_gene: TRBJ1-1; abundance: NA; CDR3aa: CSAPEGITVNTEAFF; CDR3nt: TGCAGTGCCCCCGAGGGGATAACCGTGAACACTGAAGCTTTCTTT
len: 15; d_gene: NA; v_gene: TRBV12-3/TRBV12-4; j_gene: TRBJ2-7; abundance: NA; CDR3aa: CASSPRPPRGYEQYF; CDR3nt: TGTGCCAGCAGTCCTCGCCCACCCCGAGGTTACGAGCAGTACTTC